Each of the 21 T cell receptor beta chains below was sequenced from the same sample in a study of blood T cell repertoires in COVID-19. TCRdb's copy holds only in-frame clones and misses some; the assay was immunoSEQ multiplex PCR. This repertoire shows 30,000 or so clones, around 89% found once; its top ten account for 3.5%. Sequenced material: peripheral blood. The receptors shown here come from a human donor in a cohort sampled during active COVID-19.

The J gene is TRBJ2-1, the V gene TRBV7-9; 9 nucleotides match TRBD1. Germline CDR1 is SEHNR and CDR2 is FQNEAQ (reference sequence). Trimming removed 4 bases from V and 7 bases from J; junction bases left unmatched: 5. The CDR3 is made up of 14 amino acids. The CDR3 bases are TGTGCCAGCAGCTCGGACAGGGGACCTAATGAGCAGTTCTTC. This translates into CASSSDRGPNEQFF.

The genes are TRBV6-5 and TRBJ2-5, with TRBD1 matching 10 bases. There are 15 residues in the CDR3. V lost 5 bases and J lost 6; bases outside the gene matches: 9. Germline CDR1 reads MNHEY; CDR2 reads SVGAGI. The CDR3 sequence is CASSPGTGVTKTQYF. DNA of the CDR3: TGTGCCAGCAGTCCTGGGACAGGGGTTACGAAGACCCAGTACTTC.

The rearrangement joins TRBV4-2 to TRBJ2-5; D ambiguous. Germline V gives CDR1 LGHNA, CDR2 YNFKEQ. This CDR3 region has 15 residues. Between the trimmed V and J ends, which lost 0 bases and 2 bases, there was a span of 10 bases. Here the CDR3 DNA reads TGTGCCAGCAGCCAAGATCGAGCCCCGCAAGAGACCCAGTACTTC. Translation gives CASSQDRAPQETQYF.

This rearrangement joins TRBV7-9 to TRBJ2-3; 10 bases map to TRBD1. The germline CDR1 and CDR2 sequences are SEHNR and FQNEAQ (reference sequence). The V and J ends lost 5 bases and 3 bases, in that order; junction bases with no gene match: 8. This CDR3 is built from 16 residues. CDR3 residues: CASSDTDRGMTDTQYF. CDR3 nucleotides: TGTGCCAGCAGCGATACGGACAGGGGGATGACAGATACGCAGTATTTT. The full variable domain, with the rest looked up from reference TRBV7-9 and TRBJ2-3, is DTGVSQNPRHKITKRGQNVTFRCDPISEHNRLYWYRQTLGQGPEFLTYFQNEAQLEKSRLLSDRFSAERPKGSFSTLEIQRTEQGDSAMYLCASSDTDRGMTDTQYFGPGTRLTVL.

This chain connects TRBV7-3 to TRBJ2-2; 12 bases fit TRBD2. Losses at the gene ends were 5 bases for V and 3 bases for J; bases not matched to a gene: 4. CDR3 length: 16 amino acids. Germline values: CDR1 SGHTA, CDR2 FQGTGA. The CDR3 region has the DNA TGTGCCAGCAGCCGACTAGCGGGGGAGTACACCGGGGAGCTGTTTTTT. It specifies CASSRLAGEYTGELFF.

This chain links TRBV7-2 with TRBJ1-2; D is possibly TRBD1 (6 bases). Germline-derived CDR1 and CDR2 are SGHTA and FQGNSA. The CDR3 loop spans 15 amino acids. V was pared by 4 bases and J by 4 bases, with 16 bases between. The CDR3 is CASSSRGPLGYGYTF. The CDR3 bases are TGTGCCAGCAGCTCCAGGGGCCCCTTGGGCTATGGCTACACCTTC.

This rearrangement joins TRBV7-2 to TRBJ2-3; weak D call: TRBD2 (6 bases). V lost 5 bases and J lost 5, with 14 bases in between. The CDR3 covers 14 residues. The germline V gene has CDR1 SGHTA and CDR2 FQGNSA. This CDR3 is CASSPPASVDTQYF. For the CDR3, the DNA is TGTGCCAGCAGCCCCCCGGCTAGCGTAGATACGCAGTATTTT.

The CDR3 reads CATSRSTSSLVQETQYF. CDR3 DNA sequence: TGTGCCACCAGCAGATCTACTAGCAGCCTGGTCCAAGAGACCCAGTACTTC. The chain joins TRBV15 to TRBJ2-5, with D perhaps TRBD2 (6 bases). V was clipped by 2 bases and J by 1 base, with 17 bases between them. The CDR3 is 17 amino acids. Germline lookup yields CDR1 LNHNV and CDR2 YYDKDF (reference sequence).

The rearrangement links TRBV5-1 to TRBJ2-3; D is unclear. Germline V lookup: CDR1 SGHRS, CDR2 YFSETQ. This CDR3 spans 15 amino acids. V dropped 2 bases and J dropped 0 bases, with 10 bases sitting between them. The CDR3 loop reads CASSFAASSTDTQYF. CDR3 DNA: TGCGCCAGCAGCTTCGCGGCTTCTAGCACAGATACGCAGTATTTT.

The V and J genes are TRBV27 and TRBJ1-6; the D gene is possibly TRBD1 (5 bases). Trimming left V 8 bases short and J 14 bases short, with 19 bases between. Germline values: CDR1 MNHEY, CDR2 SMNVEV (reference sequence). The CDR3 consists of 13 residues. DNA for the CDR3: TGTGCCAGCGGTACTGACCGCGGGGGAGCCCTCCACTTT. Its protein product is CASGTDRGGALHF.

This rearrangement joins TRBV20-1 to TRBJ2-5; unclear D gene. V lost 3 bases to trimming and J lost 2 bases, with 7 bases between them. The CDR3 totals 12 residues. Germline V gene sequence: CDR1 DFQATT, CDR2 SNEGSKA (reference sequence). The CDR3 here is CSASGGQETQYF. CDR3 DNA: TGCAGTGCTAGTGGCGGACAAGAGACCCAGTACTTC.

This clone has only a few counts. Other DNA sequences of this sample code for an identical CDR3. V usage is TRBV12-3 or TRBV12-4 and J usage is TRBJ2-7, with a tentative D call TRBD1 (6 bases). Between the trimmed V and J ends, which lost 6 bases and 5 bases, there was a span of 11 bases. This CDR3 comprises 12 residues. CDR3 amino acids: CASSPGQNEQYF. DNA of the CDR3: TGTGCCAGCAGCCCCGGACAGAACGAGCAGTACTTC.

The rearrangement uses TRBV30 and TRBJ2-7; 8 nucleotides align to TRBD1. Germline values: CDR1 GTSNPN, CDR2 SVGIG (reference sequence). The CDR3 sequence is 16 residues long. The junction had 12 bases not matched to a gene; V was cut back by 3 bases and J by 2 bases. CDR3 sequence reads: CAWREPPGQGTYEQYF. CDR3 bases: TGTGCCTGGAGGGAACCTCCCGGACAGGGTACCTACGAGCAGTACTTC.

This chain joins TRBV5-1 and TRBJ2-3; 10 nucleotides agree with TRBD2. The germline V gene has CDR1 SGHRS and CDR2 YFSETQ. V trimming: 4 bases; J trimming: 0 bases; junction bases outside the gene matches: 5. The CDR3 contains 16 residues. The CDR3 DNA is TGCGCCAGCAGCGAGCGGGGGGGCCGTAGCACAGATACGCAGTATTTT. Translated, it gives CASSERGGRSTDTQYF.

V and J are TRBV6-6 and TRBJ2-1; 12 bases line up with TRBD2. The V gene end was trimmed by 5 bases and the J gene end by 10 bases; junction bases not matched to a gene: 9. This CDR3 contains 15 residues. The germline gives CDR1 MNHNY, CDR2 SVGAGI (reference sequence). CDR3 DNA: TGTGCCAGCAGTCGGACTAGCGGGGCGGCAGTGGAGCAGTTCTTC. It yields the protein CASSRTSGAAVEQFF.

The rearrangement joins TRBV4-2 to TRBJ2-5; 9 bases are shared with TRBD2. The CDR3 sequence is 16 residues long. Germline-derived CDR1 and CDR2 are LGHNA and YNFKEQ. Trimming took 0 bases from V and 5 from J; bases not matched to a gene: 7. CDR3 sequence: CASSQDPSGGRETQYF. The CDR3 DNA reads TGTGCCAGCAGCCAAGATCCGAGCGGGGGGAGGGAGACCCAGTACTTC.

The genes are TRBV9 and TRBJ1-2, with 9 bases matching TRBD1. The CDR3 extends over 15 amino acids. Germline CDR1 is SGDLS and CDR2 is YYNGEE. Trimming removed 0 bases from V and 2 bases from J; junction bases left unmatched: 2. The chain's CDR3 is CASSVEGQGNYGYTF. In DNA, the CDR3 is TGTGCCAGCAGCGTAGAAGGACAGGGGAACTATGGCTACACCTTC.

The CDR3 is CASSVAPSGVAGELFF. In nucleotides, the CDR3 is TGTGCCAGCAGCGTAGCTCCCAGCGGGGTCGCCGGGGAGCTGTTTTTT. V is TRBV9 and J is TRBJ2-2, with 7 positions matching TRBD2. V was clipped by 0 bases and J by 6 bases; unmatched bases: 8. This CDR3 is built from 16 residues. Germline V gene data show CDR1 as SGDLS and CDR2 as YYNGEE.

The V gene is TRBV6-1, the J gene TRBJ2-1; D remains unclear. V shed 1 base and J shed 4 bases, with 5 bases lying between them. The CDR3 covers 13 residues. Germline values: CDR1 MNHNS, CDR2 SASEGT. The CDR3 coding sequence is TGTGCCAGCAGTGAAGGCAGATACAATGAGCAGTTCTTC. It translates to CASSEGRYNEQFF.

The CDR3 DNA sequence: TGTGCCAGCTCACCCCCGCCGGGGGGCCAGACCCAGTACTTC. Translated: CASSPPPGGQTQYF. The chain links TRBV18 to TRBJ2-5; D may be TRBD2 (7 bases). The CDR3 is made up of 14 amino acids. V gave up 3 bases and J gave up 6 bases, with 14 bases separating them. The germline CDR1 and CDR2 sequences are KGHSH and LQKENI. Drawing the rest from reference TRBV18 and TRBJ2-5, the complete variable domain is NAGVMQNPRHLVRRRGQEARLRCSPMKGHSHVYWYRQLPEEGLKFMVYLQKENIIDESGMPKERFSAEFPKEGPSILRIQQVVRGDSAAYFCASSPPPGGQTQYFGPGTRLLVL.

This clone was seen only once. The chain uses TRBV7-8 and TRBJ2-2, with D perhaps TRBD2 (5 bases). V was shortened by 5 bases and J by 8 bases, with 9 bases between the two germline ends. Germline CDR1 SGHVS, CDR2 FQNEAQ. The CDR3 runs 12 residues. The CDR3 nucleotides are TGTGCCAGCAGCCCTAGCCGGGGGGAGCTGTTTTTT. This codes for CASSPSRGELFF.